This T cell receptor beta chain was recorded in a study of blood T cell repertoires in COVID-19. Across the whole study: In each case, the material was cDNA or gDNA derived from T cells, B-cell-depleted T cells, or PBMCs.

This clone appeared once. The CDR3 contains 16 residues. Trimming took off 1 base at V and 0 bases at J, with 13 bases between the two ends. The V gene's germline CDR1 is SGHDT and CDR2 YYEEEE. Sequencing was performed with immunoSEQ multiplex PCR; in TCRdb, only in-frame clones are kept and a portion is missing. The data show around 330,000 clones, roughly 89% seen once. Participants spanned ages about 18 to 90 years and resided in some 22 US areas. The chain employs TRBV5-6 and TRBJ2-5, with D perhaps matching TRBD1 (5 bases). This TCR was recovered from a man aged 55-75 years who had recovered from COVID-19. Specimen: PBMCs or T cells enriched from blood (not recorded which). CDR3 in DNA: TGTGCCAGCAGCTTGAAGGTAACAGGACACCAAGAGACCCAGTACTTC. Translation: CASSLKVTGHQETQYF.